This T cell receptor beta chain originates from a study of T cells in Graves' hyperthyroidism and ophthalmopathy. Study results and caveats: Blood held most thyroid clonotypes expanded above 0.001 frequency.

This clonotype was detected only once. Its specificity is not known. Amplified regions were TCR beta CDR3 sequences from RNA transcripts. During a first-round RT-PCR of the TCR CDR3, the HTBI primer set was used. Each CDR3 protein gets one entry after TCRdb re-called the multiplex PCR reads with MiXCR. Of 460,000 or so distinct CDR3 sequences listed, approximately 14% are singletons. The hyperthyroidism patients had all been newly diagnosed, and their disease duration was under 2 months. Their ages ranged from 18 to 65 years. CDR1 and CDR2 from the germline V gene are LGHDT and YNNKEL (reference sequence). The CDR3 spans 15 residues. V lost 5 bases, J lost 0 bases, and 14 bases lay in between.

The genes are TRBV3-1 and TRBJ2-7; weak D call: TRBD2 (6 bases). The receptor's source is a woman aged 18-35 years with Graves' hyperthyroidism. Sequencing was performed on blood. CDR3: CASSFETGDSYEQYF. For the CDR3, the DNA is TGTGCCAGCAGCTTTGAAACGGGAGACTCCTACGAGCAGTACTTC.